The following is a T cell receptor beta chain sequence with its context. This record comes from a study of blood T cell repertoires in COVID-19. This table comes from immunoSEQ multiplex PCR, and its TCRdb copy is limited to in-frame clones, with some not included. There are fewer than 500,000 clones in the sample; about 87% occur only once, and roughly 0.76% lies in the top ten. This CDR3 region has 15 residues. Germline V gene lookup returns CDR1 SGDLS and CDR2 YYNGEE. V lost 0 bases and J lost 5; bases outside the gene matches: 7. The sequenced material came from peripheral blood. This TCR derives from a man between 18 and 29 years old with COVID-19, enrolled during active disease. The chain recombines TRBV9 with TRBJ2-7; 8 bases are a match to TRBD2. Here the CDR3 DNA reads TGTGCCAGCAGCGTAGAAGTGGGCGGGAGGCACGAGCAGTACTTC. Protein product: CASSVEVGGRHEQYF.